The sequence of this T cell receptor (beta chain) was determined in a study of beta chain features in type 1 diabetes. Turning to the study itself: Age, gender, cell numbers and subset yield matched between patients and controls. The study's findings and limits: When VDJ junctions were examined, type 1 diabetes patients showed fewer insertions and more deletions.

The V gene's germline CDR1 is SGHTA and CDR2 FQGTGA. CDR3 size: 15 residues. V lost 2 bases to trimming and J lost 7 bases; unmatched junction nucleotides: 11. This clone was observed a few times. What it recognizes is unknown. Sequenced material consisted of expressed TCRB transcripts (all of the isolated RNA was reverse transcribed). Produced via immunoSEQ multiplex PCR; TCRdb's table is partial and in-frame only. The sample holds 900,000 or so clones, about a sixth seen once. The clonotype originates from a woman aged 18-29 years in good health. The chain joins TRBV7-3 to TRBJ2-7; 7 bases fit TRBD2. Sequenced input: naive CD4+ T cells from blood. The CDR3 DNA follows: TGTGCCAGCAGCTTAGACGGGAGGTCTCATAGGGAGCAGTACTTC. This sequence encodes CASSLDGRSHREQYF.